The clone carrying this TCR beta chain was found many times. With TRAV- and TRBV-specific primers, first-strand cDNA was made, covering the alpha and beta chains. For amplifying TCRs, the PCR ran for 15 to 20 cycles with Phusion, which was used together with a constant-region primer and the adapter on the V primers. TCRdb reanalysed the reads using MiXCR and keeps one entry per CDR3 protein. The data contain about 82,000 distinct CDR3 sequences, approximately 17% of them singletons. Time point indicated: before trial treatment. The sample originates from a study of low-dose radiotherapy and immunotherapy resistance in tumors. Study-wide background: Each fraction given to Cohort 2 every two weeks delivered 1 Gy, and the total reached 13 Gy over 26 weeks.

Unmatched junction bases numbered 16, after V lost 6 bases and J lost 7 bases. Germline loops: CDR1 SGHKS, CDR2 YYEKEE (reference sequence). The CDR3 has 16 amino acids. This chain connects TRBV5-5 to TRBJ2-1; TRBD2 matches at 7 bases. This clonotype originated in a male donor with prostate cancer. The material sequenced was PBMCs, taken before treatment. CDR3 nucleotides: TGTGCCAGCACCGTGGGGCTAGCGGCAAATGGGAATGAGCAGTTCTTC. This codes for CASTVGLAANGNEQFF. Full variable domain (remainder filled in from reference TRBV5-5 and TRBJ2-1): DAGVTQSPTHLIKTRGQQVTLRCSPISGHKSVSWYQQVLGQGPQFIFQYYEKEERGRGNFPDRFSARQFPNYSSELNVNALLLGDSALYLCASTVGLAANGNEQFFGPGTRLTVL.